Below are 15 T cell receptor beta chains sequenced from a single sample in a study of OX40 agonist ivuxolimab in advanced cancers. Repertoires were generated with immunoSEQ multiplex PCR, while TCRdb's copy carries only in-frame clones and drops some. The sample comprises 50,000 to 60,000 clones, roughly 80% of which are singletons, and roughly 1.2% rests with the top ten. The sample consisted of CD4+ or CD8+ T cells sorted from blood, taken in a trial of the OX40 agonist ivuxolimab. The receptors here all came from an adult with an advanced solid tumor such as melanoma, head and neck, liver or kidney cancer.

This chain uses TRBV19 with TRBJ1-1; D unclear. Per the germline V gene, CDR1 is LNHDA and CDR2 is SQIVND (reference sequence). This CDR3 has 14 residues. The V end was cut by 3 bases, the J end by 1 base, with 9 bases between. The CDR3 nucleotides are TGTGCCAGTAGTATCCCTCAGGCGAACACTGAAGCTTTCTTT. Protein product: CASSIPQANTEAFF.

The chain links TRBV7-3 to TRBJ2-5, with D unclear. The V and J ends lost 2 bases and 5 bases respectively, with 15 bases between them. The germline V gene has CDR1 SGHTA and CDR2 FQGTGA. The CDR3 spans 15 residues. The CDR3 reads CASSLGPLGRETQYF. Here the CDR3 DNA reads TGTGCCAGCAGCTTAGGGCCTCTCGGGCGGGAGACCCAGTACTTC.

Only one count was recorded for this clone. The gene calls are TRBV15 and TRBJ1-1; D is undetermined. Trimming shortened V by 0 bases and J by 2 bases, and 10 bases separated the two germline ends. Germline lookup yields CDR1 LNHNV and CDR2 YYDKDF (reference sequence). The CDR3 totals 15 residues. The CDR3 spells CATSRDWAENTEAFF. The CDR3 region has the DNA TGTGCCACCAGCAGAGATTGGGCAGAAAACACTGAAGCTTTCTTT.

The CDR3 region has the DNA TGCGCCAGCAGCTTGCGTCTATACGCGGAGACCCAGTACTTC. Amino acids: CASSLRLYAETQYF. V and J are TRBV5-1 and TRBJ2-5; no definite D call. This CDR3 has 14 amino acids. V gave up 1 base and J gave up 5 bases, with 12 bases separating them. Germline V gives CDR1 SGHRS, CDR2 YFSETQ.

V is TRBV6-1 and J is TRBJ2-7; TRBD1 matches at 11 bases. CDR3 length: 15 amino acids. The V and J ends lost 1 base and 6 bases, in that order; junction bases with no gene match: 5. Germline V gene data show CDR1 as MNHNS and CDR2 as SASEGT. This chain's CDR3 is CASSEGTGGFFEQYF. Here the CDR3 DNA reads TGTGCCAGCAGTGAAGGGACAGGGGGCTTTTTCGAGCAGTACTTC.

The gene calls are TRBV6-1 and TRBJ2-7, with 8 bases aligning to TRBD1. This CDR3 is built from 15 residues. Germline loops: CDR1 MNHNS, CDR2 SASEGT. V lost 6 bases and J lost 1; bases outside the gene matches: 8. CDR3 region: CASRDPGQVSYEQYF. Here the CDR3 DNA reads TGTGCCAGCAGGGACCCGGGACAGGTATCCTACGAGCAGTACTTC.

The chain employs TRBV15 and TRBJ1-5, with 7 bases identical to TRBD1. The CDR3 runs to 14 residues. Losses at the gene ends were 3 bases for V and 4 bases for J; bases not matched to a gene: 3. Looked up from germline, CDR1 is LNHNV and CDR2 is YYDKDF (reference sequence). The CDR3 loop is CATSSPGQNQPQHF. The CDR3 bases are TGTGCCACCAGCAGTCCGGGACAGAATCAGCCCCAGCATTTT.

The chain is built from TRBV2 and TRBJ2-7; no firm D call. From germline, CDR1 is SNHLY and CDR2 FYNNEI. The length of the CDR3 is 12 residues. Between the trimmed V and J ends, which lost 4 bases and 9 bases, there was a span of 13 bases. The CDR3 sequence: CASSGRTLGQYF. The CDR3 DNA reads TGTGCCAGCAGTGGCAGAACCCTAGGGCAGTACTTC.

This clone was observed a few times. The chain couples TRBV5-4 to TRBJ2-1; TRBD2 matches at 8 bases. This CDR3 is 16 amino acids long. Unmatched junction bases numbered 8, after V lost 6 bases and J lost 0 bases. In germline, CDR1 is SGHNT, CDR2 YYREEE (reference sequence). The CDR3 coding sequence is TGTGCCAGCACCCCATCTAGCGGGCTCTCCTACAATGAGCAGTTCTTC. Residues: CASTPSSGLSYNEQFF. The full variable domain, completed using reference TRBV5-4 and TRBJ2-1, is ETGVTQSPTHLIKTRGQQVTLRCSSQSGHNTVSWYQQALGQGPQFIFQYYREEENGRGNFPPRFSGLQFPNYSSELNVNALELDDSALYLCASTPSSGLSYNEQFFGPGTRLTVL.

V usage is TRBV4-2 and J usage is TRBJ2-1; 7 bases are a match to TRBD1. This CDR3 has 17 residues. After removal of 0 bases from V and 7 bases from J, the junction contained 12 bases not matched to a gene. Germline CDR1 is LGHNA and CDR2 is YNFKEQ. The CDR3 sequence is CASSQDRGGVEWNEQFF. CDR3 DNA sequence: TGTGCCAGCAGCCAAGACCGAGGGGGCGTTGAGTGGAATGAGCAGTTCTTC.

This clone has a handful of counts. The chain joins TRBV30 to TRBJ2-1, with D perhaps matching TRBD1 (7 bases). This CDR3 is 17 amino acids long. The ends were cut back, 0 bases at V and 3 bases at J, with 18 bases in the middle. The germline gives CDR1 GTSNPN, CDR2 SVGIG (reference sequence). The CDR3 loop reads CAWSVLPRGAVYNEQFF. The CDR3 DNA reads TGTGCCTGGAGTGTCCTACCCAGGGGGGCTGTCTACAATGAGCAGTTCTTC.

The chain links TRBV7-9 to TRBJ2-1, with TRBD1 matching 11 bases. Germline CDR1 is SEHNR and CDR2 is FQNEAQ (reference sequence). This CDR3 region has 15 residues. With 6 bases clipped from V and 8 bases from J, the junction kept 9 bases outside the gene matches. The CDR3 sequence is CASRPGDRGLDEQFF. The DNA for the CDR3 is TGTGCCAGCAGGCCCGGGGACAGGGGGTTGGATGAGCAGTTCTTC.

Concerning this clone: The same CDR3 arises from other DNA sequences in this sample as well. The rearrangement links TRBV6-5 to TRBJ1-1; D gene unclear. The V end was cut by 0 bases, the J end by 5 bases, with 7 bases between. CDR1 and CDR2 from the germline V gene are MNHEY and SVGAGI. CDR3 length: 13 residues. CDR3 protein: CASSYSRETEAFF. CDR3 nucleotide sequence: TGTGCCAGCAGTTACTCGAGAGAAACTGAAGCTTTCTTT.

The chain links TRBV5-1 to TRBJ1-2; TRBD1 agrees at 7 bases. Germline CDR1 reads SGHRS; CDR2 reads YFSETQ. CDR3 size: 13 residues. J was trimmed by 7 bases and V by 0 bases; bases with no gene match: 3. CDR3 DNA sequence: TGCGCCAGCAGCTTGGCCCAGGGGGGTGGCTACACCTTC. This encodes CASSLAQGGGYTF.

This chain uses TRBV28 with TRBJ2-3, with D possibly being TRBD1 (5 bases). V was cut by 11 bases and J by 4 bases, with 22 bases left in between. This CDR3 region has 15 residues. The V gene's germline CDR1 is MDHEN and CDR2 SYDVKM. CDR3 sequence: CAASPGLDRPDTQYF. CDR3 DNA sequence: TGTGCCGCCTCCCCAGGGTTGGACCGCCCAGATACGCAGTATTTT.